The 10 T cell receptor beta chains reported below all come from one sample, sequenced in a study of Tregs in tolerant kidney transplant recipients. Mixed chimerism was transient after nonmyeloablative marrow transplants from related graft donors. This table comes from immunoSEQ multiplex PCR, and its TCRdb copy is limited to in-frame clones, with some not included. This repertoire comprises roughly 5,700 clones; its ten largest clones make up about 6.6%. Sample: CD4+ T cells from blood (PBMCs), taken 14 months after the transplant. The receptors here all came from a human patient who received a combined kidney and bone marrow transplant. These T cells may partly come from the graft donor.

On this clone: The CDR3 end falls 3 residues outside the read, so it is completed with the germline J gene. This chain joins TRBV20-1 and TRBJ2-7; 8 bases match TRBD1. Germline CDR1 is DFQATT and CDR2 is SNEGSKA (reference sequence). The CDR3 spans 15 residues. The V segment lost 5 bases and the J segment 3 bases; nucleotides outside the gene matches: 12. The CDR3: CSAANSRGLGYEQYF. The sequenced part of the CDR3 DNA is TGCAGTGCTGCAAACTCCAGGGGGCTTGGCTACGAG.

As concerns this clone: The sequenced fragment ends 3 residues before the CDR3 boundary, so the rest is inferred from the germline J gene. The chain links TRBV6-4 to TRBJ2-7; possibly TRBD1 for D (6 bases). V gave up 2 bases and J gave up 2 bases, with 16 bases separating them. This CDR3 has 16 amino acids. Germline values: CDR1 MRHNA, CDR2 SNTAGT. The CDR3: CASSDPDSHITYEQYF. CDR3 DNA (partial): TGTGCCAGCAGTGACCCGGACAGCCACATAACCTACGAG.

Comments on this clone: The read finishes 3 residues shy of the CDR3 end, and the germline J gene is used to complete it. The chain couples TRBV18 to TRBJ1-1, with 10 bases identical to TRBD1. The CDR3 has 15 residues. Per the germline V gene, CDR1 is KGHSH and CDR2 is LQKENI. The J segment lost 5 bases and the V segment lost 3 bases, leaving 6 bases of the junction unmatched. The CDR3 loop is CASSPSGTGVTEAFF. The part of the CDR3 DNA that was read is TGTGCCAGCTCACCCTCCGGGACAGGGGTTACTGAA.

A word on this clone: The CDR3 end falls 3 residues outside the read, so it is completed with the germline J gene. The rearrangement joins TRBV4-2 to TRBJ2-1, with TRBD1 matching over 9 bases. Trimming cost V 3 bases and J 3 bases; bases outside gene matches: 6. The CDR3 is 16 amino acids. CDR1 is LGHNA and CDR2 is YNFKEQ in the germline V gene. Here the CDR3 reads CASSHPGDRVYNEQFF. CDR3 DNA (partial): TGTGCCAGCAGCCATCCAGGGGACAGGGTCTACAATGAG.

As regards this clone: Read data end 3 residues before the CDR3 end; the end is taken from the germline J gene. The V gene is TRBV19, the J gene TRBJ1-1; TRBD1 is a possible D gene (5 bases). The CDR3 contains 11 residues. Germline V gives CDR1 LNHDA, CDR2 SQIVND (reference sequence). The DNA read from the CDR3 is TGTGCCAGTAGTCACGGGGGGGAA. Translating gives CASSHGGE. The whole CDR3 sequence reads CASSHGGEAFF.

Turning to this clone: The read comes to an end 3 residues before the CDR3 does, leaving the germline J gene to fill in the end. The chain couples TRBV20-1 to TRBJ2-1; D may be TRBD2 (6 bases). This CDR3 spans 15 amino acids. Trimming shortened V by 5 bases and J by 6 bases, and 20 bases separated the two germline ends. Germline assignment: CDR1 DFQATT and CDR2 SNEGSKA (reference sequence). CDR3 protein: CSAPRSGRPGNEQFF. The sequenced part of the CDR3 DNA is TGCAGTGCTCCCCGTAGCGGACGACCGGGCAATGAG.

As regards this clone: Coverage ceases 3 residues before the CDR3 finishes, and the germline J gene fills in the end. This sequence joins TRBV18 and TRBJ2-2; D remains ambiguous. The CDR3 contains 16 residues. The V and J ends lost 4 bases and 5 bases respectively, with 17 bases between them. Looked up from germline, CDR1 is KGHSH and CDR2 is LQKENI. CDR3 in amino acids: CASSRKARNSTGELFF. CDR3 bases read: TGTGCCAGCTCACGCAAGGCACGGAACAGTACCGGGGAG.

Turning to this clone: The read ends 3 residues before the CDR3 terminus; that terminus is restored from the germline J gene. The chain combines TRBV27 with TRBJ2-4, with 8 bases identical to TRBD2. Germline CDR1 is MNHEY and CDR2 is SMNVEV (reference sequence). The CDR3 consists of 14 residues. The junction had 9 bases not matched to a gene; V was cut back by 7 bases and J by 7 bases. Partial CDR3 DNA: TGTGCCAGCACCCCCCCGGGACTAGTGAACATT. This translates into CASTPPGLVNI. From start to end, the CDR3 is CASTPPGLVNIQYF.

Judged by frequency, this clone is large. The read finishes 3 residues shy of the CDR3 end, and the germline J gene is used to complete it. The rearrangement uses TRBV5-1 and TRBJ1-3, with TRBD1 matching 9 bases. Germline V gives CDR1 SGHRS, CDR2 YFSETQ. This CDR3 region has 17 residues. Trimming took 2 bases from V and 0 from J; bases not matched to a gene: 6. This CDR3 reads CASSLRGTGSSGNTIYF. The sequenced CDR3 bases are TGCGCCAGCAGCTTACGGGGGACAGGGAGCTCTGGAAACACC.

About this clone: The CDR3 end is not reached by the read, which stops 3 residues before it; the germline J gene fills it in. The rearrangement links TRBV5-5 to TRBJ1-2; maybe TRBD1 (5 bases). Trimming left V 4 bases short and J 7 bases short, with 14 bases between. CDR3 size: 13 residues. The germline V gene has CDR1 SGHKS and CDR2 YYEKEE (reference sequence). Incomplete CDR3 DNA: TGTGCCAGCAGCCTGGGGGGGGGATCTGGC. Its protein is CASSLGGGSG. The complete CDR3 reads CASSLGGGSGYTF.